This TCR beta chain is from a study of tumor-infiltrating lymphocytes in primary liver carcinoma. CDR1 SGHDT and CDR2 YYEEEE come from the germline V gene. There are 13 residues in the CDR3. Trimming removed 4 bases from V and 6 bases from J, with 11 bases in between. This clonotype appeared many times. Priming with a constant-region primer yielded TCR beta cDNA from 500 ng total RNA. TCR beta libraries came from three nested multiplex PCR rounds using slightly modified ARM-PCR. Running roughly 10 cycles apiece, the first two PCR rounds relied on TRBV1-TRBV30 forward primers together with a C-beta reverse primer. TCRdb analysed the multiplex PCR reads with MiXCR anew, one entry per CDR3 protein. The sample shows about 310,000 distinct CDR3 sequences, roughly 60% of them seen only once. RNA isolated from unsorted whole blood supplied the blood RNA, with germline DNA also extracted.

Sequences were obtained from peripheral blood. This TCR came from a man aged 40-50 years with primary liver carcinoma and hepatitis B virus infection. The chain employs TRBV5-6 and TRBJ1-5; D remains ambiguous. This chain's CDR3 is CASSPIPRQPQHF. CDR3 nucleotides: TGTGCCAGCAGCCCAATCCCCCGTCAGCCCCAGCATTTT.